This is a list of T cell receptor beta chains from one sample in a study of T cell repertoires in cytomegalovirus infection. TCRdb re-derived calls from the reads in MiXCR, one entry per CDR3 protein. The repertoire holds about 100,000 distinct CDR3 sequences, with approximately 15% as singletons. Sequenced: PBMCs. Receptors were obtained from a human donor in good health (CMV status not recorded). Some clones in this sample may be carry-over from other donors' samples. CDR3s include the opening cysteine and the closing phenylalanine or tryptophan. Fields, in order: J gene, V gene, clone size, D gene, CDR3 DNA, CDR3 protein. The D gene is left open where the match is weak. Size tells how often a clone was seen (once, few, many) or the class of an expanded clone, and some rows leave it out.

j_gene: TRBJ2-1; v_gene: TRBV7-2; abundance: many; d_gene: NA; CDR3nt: TGTGCCAGCAGCTTAGGAGGTGTGGGCAGCACAGAGCAGTTCTTC; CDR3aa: CASSLGGVGSTEQFF
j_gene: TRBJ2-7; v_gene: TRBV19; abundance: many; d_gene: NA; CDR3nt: TGTGCCAGTAGTAGGGCGAGACAGAACTCCTACGAGCAGTACTTC; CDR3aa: CASSRARQNSYEQYF
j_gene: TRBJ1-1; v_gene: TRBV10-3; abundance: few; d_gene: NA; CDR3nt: TGTGCCATCGGGCCGGCCGGAAACACTGAAGCTTTCTTT; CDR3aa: CAIGPAGNTEAFF
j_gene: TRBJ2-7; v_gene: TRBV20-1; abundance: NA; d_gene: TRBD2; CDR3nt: TGCAGTGCTCCGGGTGTGCGGGGGGATTCCTACGAGCAGTACTTC; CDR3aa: CSAPGVRGDSYEQYF
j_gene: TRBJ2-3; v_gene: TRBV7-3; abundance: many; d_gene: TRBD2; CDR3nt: TGTGCCAGCAGCTTCGGTGGGGGGGGCACAGATACGCAGTATTTT; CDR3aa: CASSFGGGGTDTQYF
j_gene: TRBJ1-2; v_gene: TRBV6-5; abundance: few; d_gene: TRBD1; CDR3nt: TGTGCCAGCAGTCGACAGGGCCTTTATGGCTACACCTTC; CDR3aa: CASSRQGLYGYTF
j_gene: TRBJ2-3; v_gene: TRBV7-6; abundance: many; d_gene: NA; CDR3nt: TGTGCCAGCAGCCTTTACAGGGAGAGTACAGATACGCAGTATTTT; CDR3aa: CASSLYRESTDTQYF
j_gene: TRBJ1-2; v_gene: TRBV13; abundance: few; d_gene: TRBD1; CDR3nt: TGTGCCAGCAGACCCGGACAGGGGAACTATGGCTACACCTTC; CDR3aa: CASRPGQGNYGYTF
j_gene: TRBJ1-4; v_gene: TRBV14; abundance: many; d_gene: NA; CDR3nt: TGTGCCAGCAGCTCTTCTGCAGCTGAAAAACTGTTTTTT; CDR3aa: CASSSSAAEKLFF
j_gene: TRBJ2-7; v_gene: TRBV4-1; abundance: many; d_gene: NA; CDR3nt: TGCGCCAGCAGCCCAGGACTCCTCGGGGGCTACGAGCAGTACTTC; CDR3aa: CASSPGLLGGYEQYF
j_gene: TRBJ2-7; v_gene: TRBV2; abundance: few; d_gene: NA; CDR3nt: TGTGCCAGCAGTGCTACAAGGGGAAACTCCTACGAGCAGTACTTC; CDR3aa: CASSATRGNSYEQYF
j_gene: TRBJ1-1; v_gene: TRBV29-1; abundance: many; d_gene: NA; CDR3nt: TGCAGCGTTCAACAGGTGGGGGTGAACACTGAAGCTTTCTTT; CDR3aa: CSVQQVGVNTEAFF
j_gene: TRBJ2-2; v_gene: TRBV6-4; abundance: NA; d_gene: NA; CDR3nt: TGTGCCAGCAGCCAGACAGTCGGTACCGGGGAGCTGTTTTTT; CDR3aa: CASSQTVGTGELFF
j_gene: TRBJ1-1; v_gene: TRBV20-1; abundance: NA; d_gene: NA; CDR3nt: TGCAGTGCTAGAGCGCCTGACAGCCACACTGAAGCTTTCTTT; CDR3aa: CSARAPDSHTEAFF
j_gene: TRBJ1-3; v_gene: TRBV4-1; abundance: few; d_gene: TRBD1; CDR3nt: TGCGCCAGCAGCCCCGCGGGACAGGGGCGGAGAGGAAACACCATATATTTT; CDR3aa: CASSPAGQGRRGNTIYF
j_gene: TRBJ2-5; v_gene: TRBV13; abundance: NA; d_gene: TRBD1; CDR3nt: TGTGCCAGCAGCCTGGACAGGAAGACCCAGTACTTC; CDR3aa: CASSLDRKTQYF
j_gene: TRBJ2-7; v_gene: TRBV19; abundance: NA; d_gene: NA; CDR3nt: TGTGCCAGTAGCGTGCCGGGACAAGGCCACGAGCAGTACTTC; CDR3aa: CASSVPGQGHEQYF
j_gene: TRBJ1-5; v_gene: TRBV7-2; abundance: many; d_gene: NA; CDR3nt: TGTGCCAGCAGCTTAGATTTCCAGGTTTATAGCAATCAGCCCCAGCATTTT; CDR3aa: CASSLDFQVYSNQPQHF
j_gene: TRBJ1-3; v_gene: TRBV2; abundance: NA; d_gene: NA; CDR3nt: TGTGCCAGCAGTGATCAGCTTCTTTCTGGAAACACCATATATTTT; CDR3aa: CASSDQLLSGNTIYF
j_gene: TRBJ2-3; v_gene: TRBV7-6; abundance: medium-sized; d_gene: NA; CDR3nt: TGTGCCAGCAGCCGCGACAGAAGCACAGATACGCAGTATTTT; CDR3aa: CASSRDRSTDTQYF
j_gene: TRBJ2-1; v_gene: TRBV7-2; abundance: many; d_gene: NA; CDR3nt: TGTGCCAGCAGCCCTAGAGGGCAGGGTGGGACCAATGAGCAGTTCTTC; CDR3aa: CASSPRGQGGTNEQFF
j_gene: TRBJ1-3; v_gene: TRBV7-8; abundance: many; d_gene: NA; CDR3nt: TGTGCCAGCAGCCCACTCTCTGGAAACACCATATATTTT; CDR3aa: CASSPLSGNTIYF
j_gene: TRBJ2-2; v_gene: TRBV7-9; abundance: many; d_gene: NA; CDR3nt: TGTGCCAGTCTCTCGCCCTTCACAAGAGGCGGGGAGCTGTTTTTT; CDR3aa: CASLSPFTRGGELFF
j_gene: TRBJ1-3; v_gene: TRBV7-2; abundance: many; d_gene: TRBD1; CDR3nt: TGTGCTACAGGGACAGGGATTCGAAACACCATATATTTT; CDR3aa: CATGTGIRNTIYF
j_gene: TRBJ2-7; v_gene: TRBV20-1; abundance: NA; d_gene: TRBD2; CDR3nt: TGCAGTGCTAGTATACTAGCGGGGGGTGGAAGCTACGAGCAGTACTTC; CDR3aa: CSASILAGGGSYEQYF
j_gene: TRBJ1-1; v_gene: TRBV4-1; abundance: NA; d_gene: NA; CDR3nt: TGCGCCAGCAGCTGGGACACTGAAGCTTTCTTT; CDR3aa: CASSWDTEAFF
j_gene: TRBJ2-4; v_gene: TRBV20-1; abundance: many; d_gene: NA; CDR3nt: TGCAGTGCTAGAGAGGGGCGGAGGGCCAAAAACATTCAGTACTTC; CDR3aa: CSAREGRRAKNIQYF
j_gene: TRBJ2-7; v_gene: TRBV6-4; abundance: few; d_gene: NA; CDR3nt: TGTGCCAGCAGTGTGAGGGGTCCGGTGCGCGAGCAGTACTTC; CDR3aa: CASSVRGPVREQYF
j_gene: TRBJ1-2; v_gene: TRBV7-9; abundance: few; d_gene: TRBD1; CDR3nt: TGTGCCAGCAGGGAGACAGGGGCTAACTATGGCTACACCTTC; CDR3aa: CASRETGANYGYTF
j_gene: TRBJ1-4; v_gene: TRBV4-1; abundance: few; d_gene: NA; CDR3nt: TGCGCCAGCAGCCAAGGGGACAAGGAAGATGAAAAACTGTTTTTT; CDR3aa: CASSQGDKEDEKLFF
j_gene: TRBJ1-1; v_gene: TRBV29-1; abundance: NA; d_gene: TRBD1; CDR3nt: TGCAGCGTACTCCGGACAGGGTCAATGAACACTGAAGCTTTCTTT; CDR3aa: CSVLRTGSMNTEAFF
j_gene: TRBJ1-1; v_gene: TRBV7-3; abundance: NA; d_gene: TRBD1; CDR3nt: TGTGCCAGCAGCTTGCGGGACAGGGAGGTGGCTTTCTTT; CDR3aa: CASSLRDREVAFF
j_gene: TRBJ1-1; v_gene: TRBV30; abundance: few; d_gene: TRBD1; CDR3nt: TGTGCCTGGAGGCCAGGGGGCGGTGAAACTGAAGCTTTCTTT; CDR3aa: CAWRPGGGETEAFF
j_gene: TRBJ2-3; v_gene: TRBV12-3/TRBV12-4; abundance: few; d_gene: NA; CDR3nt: TGTGCCAGCAGTTTAGCAGGGACTCCCGTCACAGATACGCAGTATTTT; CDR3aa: CASSLAGTPVTDTQYF
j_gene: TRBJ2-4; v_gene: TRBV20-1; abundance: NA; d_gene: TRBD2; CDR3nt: TGCAGTGCTAGGGGGAGGGACCTAGCCAAAAACATTCAGTACTTC; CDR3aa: CSARGRDLAKNIQYF
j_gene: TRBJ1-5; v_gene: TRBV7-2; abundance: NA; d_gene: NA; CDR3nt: TGTGCCAGCAGCCAGGTTAATAGCCGCAATAAGCCCCAGCATTTT; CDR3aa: CASSQVNSRNKPQHF
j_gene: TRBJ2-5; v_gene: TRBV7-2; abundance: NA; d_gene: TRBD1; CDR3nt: TGTGCCAGCAGCTGGGACAGGGGAAGGGAGACCCAGTACTTC; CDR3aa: CASSWDRGRETQYF
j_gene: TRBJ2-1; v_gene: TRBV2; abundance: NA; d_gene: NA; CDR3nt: TGTGCCAGCAGTGTTCTAGCAGCCTACTCCTACAATGAGCAGTTCTTC; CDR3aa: CASSVLAAYSYNEQFF
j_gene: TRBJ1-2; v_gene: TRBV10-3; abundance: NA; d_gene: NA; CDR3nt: TGTGCCATCAGCAAGGGTGTCATAGGCTATGGCTACACCTTC; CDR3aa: CAISKGVIGYGYTF
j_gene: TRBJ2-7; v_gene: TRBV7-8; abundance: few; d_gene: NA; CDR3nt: TGTGTCAGCAGGAGGGGGGTTAGGGGCTACGAGCAGTACTTC; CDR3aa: CVSRRGVRGYEQYF
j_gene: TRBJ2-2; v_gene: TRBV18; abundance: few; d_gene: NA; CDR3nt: TGTGCCAGCTCCGGCAACAACACCGGGGAGCTGTTTTTT; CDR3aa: CASSGNNTGELFF